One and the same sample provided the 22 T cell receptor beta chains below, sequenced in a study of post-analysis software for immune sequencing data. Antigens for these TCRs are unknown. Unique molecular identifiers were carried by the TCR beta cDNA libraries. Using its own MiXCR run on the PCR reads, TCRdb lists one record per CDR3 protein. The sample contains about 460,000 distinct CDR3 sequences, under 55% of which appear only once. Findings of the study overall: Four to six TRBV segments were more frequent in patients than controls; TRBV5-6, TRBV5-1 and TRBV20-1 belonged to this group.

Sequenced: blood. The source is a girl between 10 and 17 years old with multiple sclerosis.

CDR3 bases: TGTGCCAGCAGCTTATTAGCGGGAGCCCCGGATGAGCAGTACTTC. Translation: CASSLLAGAPDEQYF. The rearrangement joins TRBV6-4 to TRBJ2-5; 9 bases agree with TRBD2. The germline CDR1 and CDR2 sequences are MRHNA and SNTAGT. The CDR3 covers 15 residues. The V and J ends lost 6 bases and 11 bases, in that order; junction bases with no gene match: 16.

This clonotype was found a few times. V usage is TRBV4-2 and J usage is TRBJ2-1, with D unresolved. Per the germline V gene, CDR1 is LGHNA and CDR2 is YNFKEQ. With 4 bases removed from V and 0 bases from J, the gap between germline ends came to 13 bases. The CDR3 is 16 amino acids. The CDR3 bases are TGTGCCAGCAGCCTCCCGACGGGTAGCTCCTACAATGAGCAGTTCTTC. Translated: CASSLPTGSSYNEQFF.

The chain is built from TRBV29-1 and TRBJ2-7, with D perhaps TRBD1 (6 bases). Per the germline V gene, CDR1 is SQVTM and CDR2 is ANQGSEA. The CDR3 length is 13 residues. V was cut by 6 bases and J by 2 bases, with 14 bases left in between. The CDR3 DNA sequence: TGCAGCGTGGACGGGGACACCCCCTACGAGCAGTACTTC. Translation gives CSVDGDTPYEQYF.

The CDR3 coding sequence is TGCGCCAGCAGCTTGGGACAGGGGGGAAAAACAGATACGCAGTATTTT. Translation: CASSLGQGGKTDTQYF. The genes are TRBV5-1 and TRBJ2-3; 9 bases are shared with TRBD1. This CDR3 spans 16 amino acids. Looked up from germline, CDR1 is SGHRS and CDR2 is YFSETQ. Germline trimming cut 0 bases from V and 3 bases from J; bases unmatched to any gene: 5.

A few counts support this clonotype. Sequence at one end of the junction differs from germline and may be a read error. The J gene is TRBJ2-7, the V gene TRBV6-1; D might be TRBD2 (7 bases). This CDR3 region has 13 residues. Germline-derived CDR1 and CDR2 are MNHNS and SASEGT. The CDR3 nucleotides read TGTGCCAGCAGGGAAGGGGGGGCCTACGAGCAGTACTTC. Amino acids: CASREGGAYEQYF.

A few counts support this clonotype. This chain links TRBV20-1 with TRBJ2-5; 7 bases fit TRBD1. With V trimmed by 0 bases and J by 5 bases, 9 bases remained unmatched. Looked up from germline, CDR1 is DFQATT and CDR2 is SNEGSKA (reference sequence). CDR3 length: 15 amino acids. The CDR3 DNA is TGCAGTGCTAGAGATGCGACAGGGTACGGGGAGACCCAGTACTTC. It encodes CSARDATGYGETQYF.

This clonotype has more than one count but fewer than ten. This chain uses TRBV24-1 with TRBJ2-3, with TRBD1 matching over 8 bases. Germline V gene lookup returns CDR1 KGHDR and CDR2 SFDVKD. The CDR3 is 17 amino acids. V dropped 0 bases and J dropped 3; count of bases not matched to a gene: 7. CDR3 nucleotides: TGTGCCACCAGTGATTTGCGGACAGGGACCCCAACAGATACGCAGTATTTT. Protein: CATSDLRTGTPTDTQYF.

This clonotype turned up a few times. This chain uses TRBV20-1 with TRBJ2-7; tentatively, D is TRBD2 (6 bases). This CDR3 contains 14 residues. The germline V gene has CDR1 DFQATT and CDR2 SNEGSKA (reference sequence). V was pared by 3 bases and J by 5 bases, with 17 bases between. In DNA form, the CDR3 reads TGCAGTGCTAGTCGTTACGGGAGAATCAACGAGCAGTACTTC. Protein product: CSASRYGRINEQYF.

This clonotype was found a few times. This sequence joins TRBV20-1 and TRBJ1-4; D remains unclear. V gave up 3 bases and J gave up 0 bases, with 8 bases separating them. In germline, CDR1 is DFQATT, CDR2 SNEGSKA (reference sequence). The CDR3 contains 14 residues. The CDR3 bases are TGCAGTGCTAGCATCCAGGCAACTAATGAAAAACTGTTTTTT. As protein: CSASIQATNEKLFF.

For the CDR3, the DNA is TGTGCCAGCAGCGTAGATGGGACAGCCTACGAGCAGTACTTC. It encodes CASSVDGTAYEQYF. This sequence joins TRBV9 and TRBJ2-7, with TRBD1 matching 7 bases. CDR1 is SGDLS, CDR2 YYNGEE, per germline. This CDR3 is built from 14 residues. Trimming cost V 0 bases and J 2 bases; bases outside gene matches: 2. The entire variable domain, with the rest obtained from reference TRBV9 and TRBJ2-7, is as follows: DSGVTQTPKHLITATGQRVTLRCSPRSGDLSVYWYQQSLDQGLQFLIQYYNGEERAKGNILERFSAQQFPDLHSELNLSSLELGDSALYFCASSVDGTAYEQYFGPGTRLTVT.

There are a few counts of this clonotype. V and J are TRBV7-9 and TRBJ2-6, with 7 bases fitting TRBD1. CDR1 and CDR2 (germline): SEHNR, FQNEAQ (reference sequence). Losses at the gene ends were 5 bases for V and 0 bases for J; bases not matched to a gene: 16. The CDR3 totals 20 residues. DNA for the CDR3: TGTGCCAGCAGCCTAAGCTATCCTACAGGGGCCACCTCTGGGGCCAACGTCCTGACTTTC. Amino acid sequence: CASSLSYPTGATSGANVLTF.

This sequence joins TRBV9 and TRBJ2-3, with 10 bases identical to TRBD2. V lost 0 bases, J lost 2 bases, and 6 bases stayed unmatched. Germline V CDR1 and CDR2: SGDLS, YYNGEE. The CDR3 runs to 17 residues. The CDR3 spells CASSVATTSGFTDTQYF. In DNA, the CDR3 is TGTGCCAGCAGCGTAGCTACGACTAGCGGGTTCACAGATACGCAGTATTTT.

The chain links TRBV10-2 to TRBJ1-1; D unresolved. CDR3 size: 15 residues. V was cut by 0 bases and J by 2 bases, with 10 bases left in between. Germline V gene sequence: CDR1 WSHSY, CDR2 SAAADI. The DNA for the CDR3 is TGCGCCAGCAGTGAGTCCTTAGAGGGCAACACTGAAGCTTTCTTT. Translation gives CASSESLEGNTEAFF.

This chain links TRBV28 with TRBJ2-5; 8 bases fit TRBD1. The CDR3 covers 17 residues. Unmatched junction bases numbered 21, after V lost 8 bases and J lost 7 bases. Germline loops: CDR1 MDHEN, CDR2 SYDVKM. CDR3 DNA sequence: TGTGCCAGCTACCTACGGGACTCGACAGGGGAAGTTGGGACCCAGTACTTC. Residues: CASYLRDSTGEVGTQYF. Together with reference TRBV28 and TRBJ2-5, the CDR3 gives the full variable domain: DVKVTQSSRYLVKRTGEKVFLECVQDMDHENMFWYRQDPGLGLRLIYFSYDVKMKEKGDIPEGYSVSREKKERFSLILESASTNQTSMYLCASYLRDSTGEVGTQYFGPGTRLLVL.

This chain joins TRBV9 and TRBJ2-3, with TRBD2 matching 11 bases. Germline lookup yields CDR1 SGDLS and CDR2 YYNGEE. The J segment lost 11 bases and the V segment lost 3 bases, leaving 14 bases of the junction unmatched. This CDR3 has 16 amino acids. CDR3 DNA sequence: TGTGCCAGCAGCGGGTCTAGCGGGGGGTATTTAAGCGGGCAGTATTTT. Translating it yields CASSGSSGGYLSGQYF.

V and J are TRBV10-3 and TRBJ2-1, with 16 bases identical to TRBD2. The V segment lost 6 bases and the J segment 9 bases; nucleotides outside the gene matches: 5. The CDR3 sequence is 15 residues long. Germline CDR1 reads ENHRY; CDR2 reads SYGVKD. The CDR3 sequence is CAISGTSGRVSEQFF. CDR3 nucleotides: TGTGCCATCAGCGGGACTAGCGGGAGGGTCAGTGAGCAGTTCTTC.

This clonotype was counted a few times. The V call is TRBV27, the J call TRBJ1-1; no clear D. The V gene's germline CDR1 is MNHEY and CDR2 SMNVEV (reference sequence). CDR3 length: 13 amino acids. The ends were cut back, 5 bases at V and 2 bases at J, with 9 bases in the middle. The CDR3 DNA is TGTGCCAGCAGTATTGGACCCAACACTGAAGCTTTCTTT. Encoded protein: CASSIGPNTEAFF.

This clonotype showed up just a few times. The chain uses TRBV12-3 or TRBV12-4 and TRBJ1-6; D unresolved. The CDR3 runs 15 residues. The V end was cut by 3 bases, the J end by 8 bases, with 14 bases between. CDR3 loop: CASSFGPRSDSPLHF. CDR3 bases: TGTGCCAGCAGTTTCGGGCCACGGAGTGATTCACCCCTCCACTTT.

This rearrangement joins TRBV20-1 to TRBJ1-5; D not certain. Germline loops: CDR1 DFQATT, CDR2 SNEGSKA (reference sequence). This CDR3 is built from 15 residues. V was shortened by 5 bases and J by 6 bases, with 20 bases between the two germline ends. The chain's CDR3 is CSAASQREVSQPQHF. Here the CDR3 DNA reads TGCAGTGCTGCCAGCCAGAGGGAAGTAAGTCAGCCCCAGCATTTT.

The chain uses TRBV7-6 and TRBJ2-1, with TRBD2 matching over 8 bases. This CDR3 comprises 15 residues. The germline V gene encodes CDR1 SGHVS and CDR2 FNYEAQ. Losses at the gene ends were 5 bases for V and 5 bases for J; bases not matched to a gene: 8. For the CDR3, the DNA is TGTGCCAGCAGCCCGAGACTAGCGCTAGACAATGAGCAGTTCTTC. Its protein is CASSPRLALDNEQFF. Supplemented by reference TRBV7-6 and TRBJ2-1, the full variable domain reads GAGVSQSPRYKVTKRGQDVALRCDPISGHVSLYWYRQALGQGPEFLTYFNYEAQQDKSGLPNDRFSAERPEGSISTLTIQRTEQRDSAMYRCASSPRLALDNEQFFGPGTRLTVL.

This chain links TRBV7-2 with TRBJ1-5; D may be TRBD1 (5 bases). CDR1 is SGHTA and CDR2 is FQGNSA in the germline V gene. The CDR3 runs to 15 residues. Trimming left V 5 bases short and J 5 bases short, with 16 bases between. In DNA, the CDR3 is TGTGCCAGCAGCCCGCGGGGGGAAGGATATCAGCCCCAGCATTTT. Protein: CASSPRGEGYQPQHF.

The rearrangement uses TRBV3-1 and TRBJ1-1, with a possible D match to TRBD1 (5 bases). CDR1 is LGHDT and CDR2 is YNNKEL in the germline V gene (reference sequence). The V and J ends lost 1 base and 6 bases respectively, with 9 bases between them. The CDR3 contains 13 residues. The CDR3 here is CASSQVGEAEAFF. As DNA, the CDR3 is TGTGCCAGCAGCCAAGTAGGGGAAGCTGAAGCTTTCTTT.